This T cell receptor beta chain was recovered during a study of spatial heterogeneity in lung cancer. General study points: At tumor resection, ubiquitous expanded TCRs were detected in blood more often than later.

TCRdb re-analysed the 5' RACE reads in MiXCR, keeping a single row per CDR3 protein. The sample holds 25,000 to 35,000 distinct CDR3 sequences, under 11% seen once. The CDR3 spans 13 residues. The V gene's germline CDR1 is MDHEN and CDR2 SYDVKM. The V and J ends lost 6 bases and 1 base respectively, with 9 bases between them. In its sample, this clonotype was seen many times. The antigen is undetermined. Noted time point: blood at routine non-recurrence follow-up after resection. Sequencing covered unsorted whole RNA taken from tumor, nontumor lung or frozen PBMC. This chain links TRBV28 with TRBJ1-1; no firm D call. The starting material was PBMCs, obtained at follow-up. The receptor comes from a female donor with early-stage non-small cell lung cancer. CDR3 amino acids: CASRSTANTEAFF. Here the CDR3 DNA reads TGTGCCAGCAGGTCTACAGCGAACACTGAAGCTTTCTTT.